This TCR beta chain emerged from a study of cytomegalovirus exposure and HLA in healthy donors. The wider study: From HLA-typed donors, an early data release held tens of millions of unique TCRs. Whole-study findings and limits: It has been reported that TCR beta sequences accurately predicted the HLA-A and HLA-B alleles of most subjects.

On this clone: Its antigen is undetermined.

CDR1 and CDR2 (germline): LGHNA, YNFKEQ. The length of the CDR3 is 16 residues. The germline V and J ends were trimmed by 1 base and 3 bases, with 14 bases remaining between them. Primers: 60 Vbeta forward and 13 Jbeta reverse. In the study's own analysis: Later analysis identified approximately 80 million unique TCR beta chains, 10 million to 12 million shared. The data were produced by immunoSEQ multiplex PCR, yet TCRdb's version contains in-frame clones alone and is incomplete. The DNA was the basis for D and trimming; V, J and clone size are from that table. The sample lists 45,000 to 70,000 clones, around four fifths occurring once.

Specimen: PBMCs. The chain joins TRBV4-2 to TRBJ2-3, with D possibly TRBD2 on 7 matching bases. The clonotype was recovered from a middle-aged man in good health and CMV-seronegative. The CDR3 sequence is CASSQGEGGGTDTQYF. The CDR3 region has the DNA TGTGCCAGCAGCCAAGGGGAGGGGGGAGGAACAGATACGCAGTATTTT.